This T cell receptor (beta chain) derives from a study of Graves' ophthalmopathy and Graves' hyperthyroidism. RNA transcripts yielded amplified TCR beta CDR3 regions. The first-round RT-PCR employed HTBI primers together with the Qiagen OneStep RT-PCR kit. A multiplex PCR was then performed as the second round. Using its own MiXCR run on the multiplex PCR reads, TCRdb lists one record per CDR3 protein. The sample lists some 1.1 million distinct CDR3 sequences; less than 45% were seen once. This clonotype was sampled from an adult man with Graves' hyperthyroidism. Sequencing was carried out using peripheral blood or thyroid tissue (not recorded which).

CDR3 DNA: TGTGCCAGTAACCCCGGATCCAACACTGAAGCTTTCTTT. It encodes CASNPGSNTEAFF. This sequence joins TRBV19 and TRBJ1-1; D call uncertain. CDR1 is LNHDA and CDR2 is SQIVND in the germline V gene (reference sequence). The CDR3 covers 13 residues. With 7 bases removed from V and 2 bases from J, the gap between germline ends came to 11 bases.